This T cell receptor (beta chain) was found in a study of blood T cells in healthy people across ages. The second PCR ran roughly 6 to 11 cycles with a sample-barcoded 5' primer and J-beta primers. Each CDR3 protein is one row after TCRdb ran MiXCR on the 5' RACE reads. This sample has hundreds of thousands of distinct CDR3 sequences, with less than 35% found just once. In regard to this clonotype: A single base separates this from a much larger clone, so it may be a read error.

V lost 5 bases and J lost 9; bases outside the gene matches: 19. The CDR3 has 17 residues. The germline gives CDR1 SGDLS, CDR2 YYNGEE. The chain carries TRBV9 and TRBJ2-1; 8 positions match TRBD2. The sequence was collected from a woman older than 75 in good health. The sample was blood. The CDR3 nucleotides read TGTGCCAGCAGTGCGGGGGGCTTGGCGGGGAGGCATTTTGAGCAGTTCTTC. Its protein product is CASSAGGLAGRHFEQFF.